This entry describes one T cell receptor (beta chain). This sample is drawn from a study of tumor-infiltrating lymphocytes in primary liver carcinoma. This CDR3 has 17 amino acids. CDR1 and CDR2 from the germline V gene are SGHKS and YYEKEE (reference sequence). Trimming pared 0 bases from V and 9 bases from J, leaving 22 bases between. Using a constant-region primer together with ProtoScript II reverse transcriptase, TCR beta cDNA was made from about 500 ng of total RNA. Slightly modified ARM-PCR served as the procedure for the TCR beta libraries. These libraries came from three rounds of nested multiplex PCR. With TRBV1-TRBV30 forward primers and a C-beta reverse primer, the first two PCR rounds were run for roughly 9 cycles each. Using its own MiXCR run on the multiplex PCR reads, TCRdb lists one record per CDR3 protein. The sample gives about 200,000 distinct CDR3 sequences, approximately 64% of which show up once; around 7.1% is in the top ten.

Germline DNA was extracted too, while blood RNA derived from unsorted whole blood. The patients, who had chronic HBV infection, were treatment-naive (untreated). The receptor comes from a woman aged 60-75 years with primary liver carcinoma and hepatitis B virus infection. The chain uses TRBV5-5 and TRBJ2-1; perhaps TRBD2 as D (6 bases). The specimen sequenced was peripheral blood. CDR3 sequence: CASSLAQSTGSRGEQFF. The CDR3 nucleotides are TGTGCCAGCAGCTTGGCCCAGTCTACCGGGAGTAGGGGTGAGCAGTTCTTC.